This TCR beta chain was retrieved from a study of T-cell reconstitution after alpha-beta-depleted transplantation in children. Germline loops: CDR1 SGHDN, CDR2 FVKESK. The CDR3 is 14 amino acids. Trimming pared 8 bases from V and 2 bases from J, leaving 16 bases between. Unique molecular identifiers were incorporated into the prepared TCRbeta library. TCRdb independently ran MiXCR on the PCR reads; one entry per CDR3 protein. Among hundreds of thousands of distinct CDR3 sequences, 15% to 20% were seen once, and the ten largest hold around 28%. The material sequenced was PBMCs, mostly from graft donor cells, taken 360 days after TCRalphabeta/CD19-depleted stem cell transplant. The clonotype originates from a boy in the first two years of life who had a stem cell transplant for Wiskott-Aldrich syndrome, so the T cells may come from the graft donor. The chain carries TRBV14 and TRBJ2-7; D call uncertain. The CDR3 bases are TGTGCCAGCTTGCAGAGCCCACGTACCTACGAGCAGTACTTC. Its translation: CASLQSPRTYEQYF.